Listed below are T cell receptor beta chains from one sample, sequenced in a study of Ad26.COV2.S vaccination and SARS-CoV-2 variants. Sequenced by immunoSEQ multiplex PCR; TCRdb stores in-frame clones only, minus some. The table includes 350,000 to 500,000 clones, approximately 92% detected once. The sequencing here drew on peripheral blood, taken in a trial of Ad26.COV2.S vaccine versus placebo. Receptor source: a person between 18 and 60 years old who received the Ad26.COV2.S COVID-19 vaccine or a placebo. Each CDR3 is given with its conserved first and last residue. A D gene is named only where the DNA matches it firmly. Clone size is not always given. Where it is, it says once, few, many or a class for expanded clones.

D gene	V gene	J gene	clone size	CDR3 protein	CDR3 DNA
-	TRBV19	TRBJ1-2	-	CASSILGHYGYTF	TGTGCCAGTAGTATACTCGGCCACTATGGCTACACCTTC
TRBD2	TRBV5-4	TRBJ2-1	-	CASSPGTSGMGGEQFF	TGTGCCAGCAGCCCAGGGACTAGCGGGATGGGGGGTGAGCAGTTCTTC
-	TRBV28	TRBJ1-6	-	CASFSRPNNSPLHF	TGTGCCAGCTTTTCAAGACCCAATAATTCACCCCTCCACTTT
-	TRBV7-8	TRBJ1-3	-	CASSFSAGNTIYF	TGTGCCAGCAGCTTTAGTGCGGGAAACACCATATATTTT
-	TRBV5-4	TRBJ2-1	-	CASSQHPSYNEQFF	TGTGCCAGCAGCCAACACCCCTCCTACAATGAGCAGTTCTTC
-	TRBV5-6	TRBJ2-4	-	CASSFQGPKNIQYF	TGTGCCAGCAGCTTTCAGGGACCCAAAAACATTCAGTACTTC
TRBD1	TRBV5-1	TRBJ1-3	-	CASSSTQGVSGNTIYF	TGCGCCAGCAGCTCGACACAGGGGGTCTCTGGAAACACCATATATTTT
-	TRBV6-5	TRBJ1-4	-	CASIGRGVANEKLFF	TGTGCCAGCATAGGGAGGGGAGTTGCTAATGAAAAACTGTTTTTT
TRBD2	TRBV9	TRBJ2-4	-	CASSLGGTKNIQYF	TGTGCCAGCAGCCTGGGGGGGACCAAAAACATTCAGTACTTC
-	TRBV7-8	TRBJ2-4	-	CASSPWPRRAKNIQYF	TGTGCCAGCAGCCCCTGGCCGCGCCGGGCCAAAAACATTCAGTACTTC
TRBD1	TRBV5-6	TRBJ1-2	-	CASSYRTGGYGYTF	TGTGCCAGCAGCTACAGGACAGGAGGATATGGCTACACCTTC
TRBD1	TRBV5-1	TRBJ2-1	-	CASSYLNRGNEQFF	TGCGCCAGCAGCTACCTCAACAGGGGAAATGAGCAGTTCTTC
TRBD1	TRBV11-2	TRBJ2-7	-	CASSLLPQGSYEQYF	TGTGCCAGCAGCCTACTCCCACAGGGGTCCTACGAGCAGTACTTC
-	TRBV6-5	TRBJ1-1	-	CATTGGAEAFF	TGTGCCACAACAGGAGGGGCCGAGGCTTTCTTT
-	TRBV20-1	TRBJ1-4	-	CSASDSNEKLFF	TGCAGTGCTAGTGATAGTAATGAAAAACTGTTTTTT
-	TRBV4-1	TRBJ1-1	once	CASSQGHPRGTEAFF	TGCGCCAGCAGCCAAGGGCACCCACGGGGCACTGAAGCTTTCTTT
-	TRBV27	TRBJ1-2	once	CASSPTETVYGYTF	TGTGCCAGCAGTCCCACCGAGACAGTCTATGGCTACACCTTC
-	TRBV24-1	TRBJ2-5	-	CATSDASVWETQYF	TGTGCCACCAGTGATGCCTCGGTGTGGGAGACCCAGTACTTC
TRBD1	TRBV7-9	TRBJ1-5	once	CASNPSTGGVSQPQHF	TGTGCCAGCAACCCTTCAACAGGGGGAGTGAGTCAGCCCCAGCATTTT
-	TRBV28	TRBJ1-2	-	CASSLWGTTNYGYTF	TGTGCCAGCAGTTTATGGGGGACGACGAACTATGGCTACACCTTC
TRBD2	TRBV5-6	TRBJ2-3	-	CASSFGERGGEDTQYF	TGTGCCAGCAGCTTTGGCGAGCGGGGGGGCGAAGATACGCAGTATTTT
-	TRBV21-1	TRBJ2-3	few	CASSKRGLCGQMTHVNTQYF	TGTGCCAGCAGCAAAAGGGGACTTTGCGGGCAAATGACCCACGTGAATACGCAGTATTTT